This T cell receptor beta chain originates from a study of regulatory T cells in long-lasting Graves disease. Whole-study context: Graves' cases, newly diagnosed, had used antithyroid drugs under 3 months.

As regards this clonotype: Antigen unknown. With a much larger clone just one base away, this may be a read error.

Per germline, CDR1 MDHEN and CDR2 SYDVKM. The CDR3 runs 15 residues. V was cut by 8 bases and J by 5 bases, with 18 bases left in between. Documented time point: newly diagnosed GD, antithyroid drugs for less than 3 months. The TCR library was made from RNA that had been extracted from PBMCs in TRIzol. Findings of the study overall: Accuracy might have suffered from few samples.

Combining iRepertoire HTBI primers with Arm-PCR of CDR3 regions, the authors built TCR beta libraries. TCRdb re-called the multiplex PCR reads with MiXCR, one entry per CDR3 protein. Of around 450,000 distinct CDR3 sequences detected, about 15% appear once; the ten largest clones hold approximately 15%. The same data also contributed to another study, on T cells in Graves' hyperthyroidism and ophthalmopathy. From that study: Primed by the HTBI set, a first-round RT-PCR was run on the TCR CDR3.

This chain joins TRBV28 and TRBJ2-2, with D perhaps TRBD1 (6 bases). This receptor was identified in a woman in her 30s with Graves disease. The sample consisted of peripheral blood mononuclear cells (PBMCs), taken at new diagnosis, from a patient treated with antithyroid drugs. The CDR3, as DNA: TGTGCCAGCGGGGCAACAGGGTTGAAGACCGGGGAGCTGTTTTTT. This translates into CASGATGLKTGELFF.